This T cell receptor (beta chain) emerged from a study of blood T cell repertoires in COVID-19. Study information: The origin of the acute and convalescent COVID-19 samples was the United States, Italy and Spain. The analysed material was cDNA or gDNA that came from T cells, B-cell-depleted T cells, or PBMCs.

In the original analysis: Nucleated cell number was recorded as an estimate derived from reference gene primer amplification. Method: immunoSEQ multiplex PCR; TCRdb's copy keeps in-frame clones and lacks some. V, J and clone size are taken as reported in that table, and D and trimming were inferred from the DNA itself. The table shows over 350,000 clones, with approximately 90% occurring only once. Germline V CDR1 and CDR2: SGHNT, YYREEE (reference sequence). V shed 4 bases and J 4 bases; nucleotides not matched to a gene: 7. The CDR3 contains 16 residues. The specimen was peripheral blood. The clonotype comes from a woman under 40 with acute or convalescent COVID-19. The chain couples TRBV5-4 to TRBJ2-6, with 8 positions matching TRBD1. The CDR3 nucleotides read TGTGCCAGCAGCCGGCAGGGGGCGCGGGGGGCCAACGTCCTGACTTTC. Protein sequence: CASSRQGARGANVLTF.